The sequence of this TCR beta chain was determined in a study of cytomegalovirus exposure and HLA in healthy donors. General observations from the study: As confirmed in vitro, three CMV-associated chains were specific for CMV antigens. There were under 200 TCR beta chains listed as cytomegalovirus-associated. As was reported, the HLA-A and HLA-B alleles of most subjects were accurately predicted from TCR beta sequences.

Germline lookup yields CDR1 SGHNT and CDR2 YENEEA. V was clipped by 4 bases and J by 3 bases, with 13 bases between them. There are 15 residues in the CDR3. A multiplex PCR was run with 60 Vbeta primers and 13 Jbeta primers. TCRdb's table, derived via immunoSEQ multiplex PCR, lists solely in-frame clones and lacks some. This sample yields some 200,000 clones, of which about 81% are seen a single time; less than 0.85% belongs to the top ten. Note on this clone: What it binds is unknown.

V and J are TRBV11-3 and TRBJ2-1, with D possibly TRBD1 on 5 matching bases. Sequenced: PBMCs. This TCR derives from a woman aged 18-29 years in good health and CMV-seronegative. The CDR3 DNA reads as TGTGCCAGCAGCTCCGGGCAGGGAATCTACAATGAGCAGTTCTTC. It encodes CASSSGQGIYNEQFF.